Here is one T cell receptor beta chain with its context. The table lists this clonotype with a few counts. Its antigen remains unidentified. Base qualities are not at hand, and no much larger clone is one base apart. Libraries were built with PCR. Sequencing instrument: Illumina HiSeq 2500. To reduce PCR and sequencing biases, unique molecular identifiers were built into the TCR beta cDNA libraries. Roughly 500,000 cDNA molecules were obtained for every 1 to 10 million input T cells, so each molecule roughly corresponded to one T cell. The same protocol used for the earlier healthy control dataset was applied to prepare and sequence the patient libraries. Within a given batch, samples were prepared together, multiplexed and sequenced on the same HiSeq lane. The paper's processing steps were these. Raw barcoded reads were processed with MIGEC, discarding single-read molecular identifier groups before consensus assembly and CDR3 extraction. VDJtools was used for post-analysis of the clonotype tables, and diversity was normalized by down-sampling every dataset to the size of the smallest sample. To correct batch-related cross-sample contamination, repertoire overlap clustering matched CDR3 amino acid sequences but not nucleotide sequences. Clones were called with MiXCR by TCRdb after fastp trimmed the public reads at Q25, and only in-frame beta chains were retained. Every entry covers one CDR3 protein and lists the most common genes and DNA from its rows. The authors' filters were not applied to this entry. The sample contains hundreds of thousands of distinct CDR3 sequences, roughly three fifths of them found a single time. Roughly 12% of the sample is held by the ten biggest clonotypes.

Reading from cysteine to phenylalanine, the CDR3 counts 14 amino acids. The kept DNA is CDR3 alone, 42 bases in frame from the first base. Trimming at the junction amounts to 3 bases on V and 3 bases on J, and the germline ends lie 6 bases apart. This record belongs to a study of post-analysis software for immune sequencing data (dated by TCRdb to 2015 to 2017). Background for the entire study: Relapsing-remitting, secondary progressive and progressive-relapsing multiple sclerosis were recorded as disease courses, and subtype annotation was lacking for some patients. The patient repertoires were set against around eleven previously published healthy control repertoires from donors whose ages ranged from roughly 6 to 27 years. A subset of samples was prepared in parallel using single-end sample barcoding, then pooled and co-amplified after Illumina adapter ligation.

TCR beta repertoires were profiled from peripheral blood of 13 young patients with multiple sclerosis to demonstrate the VDJtools post-analysis software. Multiple sclerosis patients were children and adolescents aged about 6 to 15 years. The paper's findings and limits, for the study overall: The multiple sclerosis patient group was slightly younger than the control group. Significantly lower normalized Chao1 diversity was found in multiple sclerosis patients than in controls, suggesting substantial peripheral T-cell clonal expansion. Strong co-clustering of samples prepared in the same batch was shown by direct clustering with F measure, prompting a batch-effect correction. Significantly higher frequencies in patients than in controls were found for about five TRBV segments, including TRBV5-6, TRBV5-1 and TRBV20-1.

The receptor chain draws on TRBV12-3 or TRBV12-4 and TRBJ1-6; no confident D gene assignment can be made. Material for sequencing was blood. The origin of this receptor is a girl aged 2 to 10 with multiple sclerosis. The nucleotide sequence reads as follows: TGTGCCAGCAGTTTCTTCGGCTATAATTCACCCCTCCACTTT. It is translated as CASSFFGYNSPLHF.